This T cell receptor beta chain was recorded in a study of metastatic and nonmetastatic thyroid tumors. Study overall: Comparison of repertoires was carried out across blood and tumor or nodule tissue from malignant and benign thyroid patients.

In the source study's methods: Clinicopathological groups supplied CDR3 differences that were used to build a distant-metastasis classifier for papillary thyroid cancer. TCRdb reassembled clones from the PCR reads with MiXCR. These V and J calls derive from TCRdb rather than the authors' analysis. This table holds tens of thousands of clones, about an eighth found once. Whole-study results and caveats: Patients with malignant thyroid tumors reportedly had significantly higher TCR beta diversity than those with benign nodules, in blood and tumor.

This clone has a count of ten or more. Antigen unknown. Thyroid surgery was performed in patients who had received no treatment beforehand. The source material was blood. The TCR comes from a female donor with papillary thyroid cancer or a benign thyroid nodule (not recorded which). Some clones in this sample may be carry-over from other donors' samples.

CDR3 sequence reads: CASFRTSYSTDTQYF. Written as DNA, the CDR3 is TGTGCCAGCTTCCGGACTAGCTATAGCACAGATACGCAGTATTTT. This chain joins TRBV2 and TRBJ2-3; 8 nucleotides match TRBD2. The CDR3 is 15 amino acids. The ends lost 8 bases at V and 0 bases at J; junction bases unmatched: 7. The germline gives CDR1 SNHLY, CDR2 FYNNEI.